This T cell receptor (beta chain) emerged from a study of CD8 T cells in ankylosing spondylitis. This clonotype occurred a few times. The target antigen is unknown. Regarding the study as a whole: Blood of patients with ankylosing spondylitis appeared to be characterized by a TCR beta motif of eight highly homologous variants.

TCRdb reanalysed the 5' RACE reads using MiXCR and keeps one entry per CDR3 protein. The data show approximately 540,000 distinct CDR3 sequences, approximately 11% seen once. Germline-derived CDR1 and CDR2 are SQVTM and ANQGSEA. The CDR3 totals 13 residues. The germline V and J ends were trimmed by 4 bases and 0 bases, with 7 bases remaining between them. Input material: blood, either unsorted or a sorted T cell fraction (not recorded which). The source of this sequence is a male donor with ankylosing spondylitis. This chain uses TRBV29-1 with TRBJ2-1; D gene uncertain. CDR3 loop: CSVVRYSYNEQFF. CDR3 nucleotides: TGCAGCGTTGTGAGGTACTCCTACAATGAGCAGTTCTTC.